A single sample gave rise to the 28 T cell receptor beta chains below, sequenced in a study of Ad26.COV2.S vaccination and SARS-CoV-2 variants. Repertoires were generated with immunoSEQ multiplex PCR, while TCRdb's copy carries only in-frame clones and drops some. This sample yields fewer than 800,000 clones, of which around 90% are seen a single time; approximately 1.5% belongs to the top ten. The treatment: 15 to 20 received Ad26.COV2.S at low or high dose, single or two shots; 5 received placebo; per-sample allocation not given. Day 63 following the first vaccine or placebo injection was when the samples were taken. The sample here was peripheral blood, taken in a trial of Ad26.COV2.S vaccine versus placebo. The receptors were sampled from a person aged 18 to 59 who received the Ad26.COV2.S COVID-19 vaccine or a placebo.

The chain joins TRBV5-5 to TRBJ2-7, with 9 bases that match TRBD1. Germline assignment: CDR1 SGHKS and CDR2 YYEKEE (reference sequence). Germline trimming cut 4 bases from V and 5 bases from J; bases unmatched to any gene: 4. The CDR3 is made up of 13 amino acids. This CDR3 reads CASSQQGANEQYF. For the CDR3, the DNA is TGTGCCAGCAGCCAACAGGGGGCGAACGAGCAGTACTTC.

This clone was recorded once. In the same sample, other DNA sequences code for this CDR3. The V call is TRBV19, the J call TRBJ2-5; TRBD2 agrees at 11 bases. The CDR3 covers 15 residues. Trimming at V came to 3 bases and at J to 5 bases, leaving 5 bases not matched to a gene. Germline CDR1 is LNHDA and CDR2 is SQIVND (reference sequence). In DNA form, the CDR3 reads TGTGCCAGTAGTATCACTAGCGGGAGCATGGAGACCCAGTACTTC. Residues: CASSITSGSMETQYF.

The chain is built from TRBV19 and TRBJ1-1; 8 bases agree with TRBD1. V was clipped by 7 bases and J by 0 bases; unmatched bases: 4. The CDR3 covers 14 residues. CDR1 and CDR2 (germline): LNHDA, SQIVND (reference sequence). The CDR3 is CASKTGGMNTEAFF. The CDR3 DNA reads as TGTGCCAGTAAAACAGGGGGAATGAACACTGAAGCTTTCTTT.

The rearrangement uses TRBV30 and TRBJ2-5, with D possibly being TRBD1 (5 bases). Germline loops: CDR1 GTSNPN, CDR2 SVGIG (reference sequence). The CDR3 runs 12 residues. Between the trimmed V and J ends, which lost 7 bases and 4 bases, there was a span of 13 bases. CDR3 protein: CASSKGRETQYF. The CDR3 DNA is TGTGCCTCTTCGAAGGGGCGAGAGACCCAGTACTTC.

The CDR3 DNA is TGTGCCAGCAGCCCCATGGGCGGGGGCACTGAAGCTTTCTTT. It encodes CASSPMGGGTEAFF. This chain joins TRBV9 and TRBJ1-1, with D maybe TRBD1 (5 bases). CDR1 is SGDLS, CDR2 YYNGEE, per germline. This CDR3 comprises 14 residues. V was shortened by 4 bases and J by 4 bases, with 14 bases between the two germline ends. Based on the CDR3 plus reference TRBV9 and TRBJ1-1, the full variable domain is DSGVTQTPKHLITATGQRVTLRCSPRSGDLSVYWYQQSLDQGLQFLIQYYNGEERAKGNILERFSAQQFPDLHSELNLSSLELGDSALYFCASSPMGGGTEAFFGQGTRLTVV.

The V gene is TRBV27, the J gene TRBJ1-5, with 8 bases lining up with TRBD1. J gave up 6 bases and V 6 bases, and 7 bases lay outside the gene matches. CDR3 length: 14 residues. Germline lookup yields CDR1 MNHEY and CDR2 SMNVEV (reference sequence). CDR3 nucleotides: TGTGCCAGCAGGCGGACAGGGAACGGTCAGCCCCAGCATTTT. This gives the protein CASRRTGNGQPQHF.

This clone has just a few counts. The J gene is TRBJ1-6, the V gene TRBV27, with 8 nucleotides matching TRBD1. V was pared by 5 bases and J by 10 bases, with 7 bases of the junction left unmatched. From germline, CDR1 is MNHEY and CDR2 SMNVEV (reference sequence). The CDR3 covers 14 residues. CDR3 sequence: CASSPDRGGSPLHF. Written as DNA, the CDR3 is TGTGCCAGCAGTCCCGACAGGGGAGGGTCACCCCTCCACTTT.

This chain connects TRBV7-9 to TRBJ2-2; the D gene is possibly TRBD1 (5 bases). Germline lookup yields CDR1 SEHNR and CDR2 FQNEAQ (reference sequence). This CDR3 contains 12 residues. Trimming pared 4 bases from V and 7 bases from J, leaving 7 bases between. The CDR3 bases are TGTGCCAGCAGCTCTAGGGGCGGGGAGCTGTTTTTT. This encodes CASSSRGGELFF.

The chain employs TRBV7-3 and TRBJ2-5; a possible D gene is TRBD1 (7 bases). From germline, CDR1 is SGHTA and CDR2 FQGTGA. V lost 5 bases, J lost 0 bases, and 16 bases lay in between. The CDR3 consists of 16 residues. The CDR3 spells CASSHGGRGNQETQYF. The CDR3 bases are TGTGCCAGCAGCCACGGGGGCAGGGGGAACCAAGAGACCCAGTACTTC.

V usage is TRBV27 and J usage is TRBJ2-3; 12 bases line up with TRBD2. V shed 6 bases, J shed 8 bases, and the junction held 6 bases outside the gene matches. The CDR3 is 14 amino acids. CDR1 MNHEY and CDR2 SMNVEV come from the germline V gene (reference sequence). DNA for the CDR3: TGTGCCAGCAGCCTAGCGGGAGGGCCCAGTACGCAGTATTTT. It encodes CASSLAGGPSTQYF.

The chain recombines TRBV7-2 with TRBJ2-7, with D perhaps TRBD2 (5 bases). This CDR3 is built from 14 residues. Germline V gene lookup returns CDR1 SGHTA and CDR2 FQGNSA. V was shortened by 8 bases and J by 4 bases, with 18 bases between the two germline ends. CDR3 nucleotide sequence: TGTGCCAGCGCCTATGATGCTAGCTGGTACGAGCAGTACTTC. Its protein product is CASAYDASWYEQYF.

This chain's CDR3 is CASSRAGGNPGNTIYF. The CDR3 DNA reads TGTGCCAGCAGTCGCGCGGGGGGAAACCCTGGAAACACCATATATTTT. This rearrangement joins TRBV7-2 to TRBJ1-3; D may be TRBD1 (5 bases). The germline gives CDR1 SGHTA, CDR2 FQGNSA. Trimming removed 6 bases from V and 2 bases from J, with 17 bases in between. This CDR3 is 16 amino acids long.

V usage is TRBV27 and J usage is TRBJ2-5; a possible D gene is TRBD1 (6 bases). This CDR3 contains 13 residues. CDR1 and CDR2 from the germline V gene are MNHEY and SMNVEV (reference sequence). The germline V and J ends were trimmed by 6 bases and 2 bases, with 10 bases remaining between them. In DNA form, the CDR3 reads TGTGCCAGCAGCCACAGGGCACAAGAGACCCAGTACTTC. Amino acids: CASSHRAQETQYF.

CDR3 region: CASSPGQSNEKLFF. DNA for the CDR3: TGCGCCAGCAGCCCGGGACAGAGTAATGAAAAACTGTTTTTT. The V call is TRBV5-1, the J call TRBJ1-4, with 7 nucleotides matching TRBD1. The CDR3 runs to 14 residues. J was trimmed by 4 bases and V by 4 bases; bases with no gene match: 4. Germline V gene lookup returns CDR1 SGHRS and CDR2 YFSETQ.

The chain recombines TRBV7-2 with TRBJ1-5, with a tentative D call TRBD1 (5 bases). V was pared by 1 base and J by 6 bases, with 13 bases between. The CDR3 loop spans 15 amino acids. Germline V gene sequence: CDR1 SGHTA, CDR2 FQGNSA. CDR3 DNA sequence: TGTGCCAGCAGCTTAGAGGGGAGCCGGATTCAGCCCCAGCATTTT. It yields the protein CASSLEGSRIQPQHF.

This clone was counted a few times. This chain connects TRBV6-5 to TRBJ1-5; possibly TRBD1 for D (5 bases). Germline V gene data show CDR1 as MNHEY and CDR2 as SVGAGI. The CDR3 has 15 amino acids. Deletions cut 6 bases from V and 0 bases from J, with 12 bases between. DNA of the CDR3: TGTGCCAGCAGCCCGACAGTTAATAGCAATCAGCCCCAGCATTTT. Protein: CASSPTVNSNQPQHF.

The chain recombines TRBV5-1 with TRBJ1-1, with a tentative D call TRBD1 (6 bases). With 4 bases removed from V and 8 bases from J, the gap between germline ends came to 24 bases. Looked up from germline, CDR1 is SGHRS and CDR2 is YFSETQ. This CDR3 is built from 16 residues. CDR3 DNA sequence: TGCGCCAGCAGCACCCTGTCCAGGGGAGAGGGTTCGGAAGCTTTCTTT. Protein product: CASSTLSRGEGSEAFF.

CDR3 bases: TGTGCCAGCTCAGCGACAGATACGAACTATGGCTACACCTTC. It specifies CASSATDTNYGYTF. This chain uses TRBV18 with TRBJ1-2; D may be TRBD1 (5 bases). The V end was cut by 5 bases, the J end by 2 bases, with 12 bases between. CDR1 is KGHSH, CDR2 LQKENI, per germline. This CDR3 is built from 14 residues.

In its sample, this clone was seen once. This chain links TRBV5-1 with TRBJ2-7; D is unresolved. The V end lost 0 bases, the J end lost 0 bases, and 10 bases lay between the germline ends. The length of the CDR3 is 15 residues. Germline CDR1 SGHRS, CDR2 YFSETQ. CDR3: CASSLVAEFSYEQYF. CDR3 bases: TGCGCCAGCAGCTTGGTCGCAGAGTTCTCCTACGAGCAGTACTTC.

The sample holds one count of this clone. The CDR3 DNA reads TGCGCCAGCAGCCCGAACACCGGGGAGCTGTTTTTT. Amino acids: CASSPNTGELFF. The chain has TRBV5-1 and TRBJ2-2, with D unresolved. CDR1 is SGHRS, CDR2 YFSETQ, per germline. V was pared by 4 bases and J by 0 bases, with 1 base between. The CDR3 length is 12 residues. Based on the CDR3 plus reference TRBV5-1 and TRBJ2-2, the full variable domain is KAGVTQTPRYLIKTRGQQVTLSCSPISGHRSVSWYQQTPGQGLQFLFEYFSETQRNKGNFPGRFSGRQFSNSRSEMNVSTLELGDSALYLCASSPNTGELFFGEGSRLTVL.

This clone was detected only once. The V and J genes are TRBV29-1 and TRBJ2-4; TRBD2 matches at 7 bases. CDR3 length: 15 amino acids. In germline, CDR1 is SQVTM, CDR2 ANQGSEA. V lost 5 bases and J lost 8; bases outside the gene matches: 15. The chain's CDR3 is CSVRAGVSARDIQYF. The CDR3 nucleotides are TGCAGCGTTCGGGCGGGGGTCAGCGCCAGGGACATTCAGTACTTC.

This clone was counted between two and nine times. The chain combines TRBV5-4 with TRBJ1-2; D is undetermined. The CDR3 has 14 residues. The germline CDR1 and CDR2 sequences are SGHNT and YYREEE (reference sequence). V was pared by 4 bases and J by 6 bases, with 16 bases between. The CDR3 sequence is CASSQARRWDGYTF. CDR3 in DNA: TGTGCCAGCAGCCAGGCACGGAGGTGGGATGGCTACACCTTC.

V usage is TRBV3-1 (or the pseudogene TRBV3-2) and J usage is TRBJ2-2; 7 bases align to TRBD2. J lost 4 bases, V lost 0 bases, and 8 bases had no gene match. The CDR3 runs 17 residues. Germline V gene lookup returns CDR1 LGHDT and CDR2 YNNKEL (reference sequence). The CDR3: CASSQDPAGWSTGELFF. The DNA for the CDR3 is TGTGCCAGCAGCCAAGATCCAGCGGGGTGGAGCACCGGGGAGCTGTTTTTT.

The DNA for the CDR3 is TGTGCCAGCAGTGAAGTGACAGTCTATGGCTACACCTTC. Protein: CASSEVTVYGYTF. The chain carries TRBV2 and TRBJ1-2, with a weak D call TRBD1 (5 bases). This CDR3 has 13 amino acids. Germline assignment: CDR1 SNHLY and CDR2 FYNNEI. V lost 1 base to trimming and J lost 4 bases, with 7 bases between them. Complete variable domain (other parts from reference TRBV2 and TRBJ1-2): EPEVTQTPSHQVTQMGQEVILRCVPISNHLYFYWYRQILGQKVEFLVSFYNNEISEKSEIFDDQFSVERPDGSNFTLKIRSTKLEDSAMYFCASSEVTVYGYTFGSGTRLTVV.

The chain has TRBV10-2 and TRBJ1-6; TRBD1 is a possible D gene (5 bases). There are 14 residues in the CDR3. V was clipped by 0 bases and J by 9 bases, with 9 bases between them. Looked up from germline, CDR1 is WSHSY and CDR2 is SAAADI. The CDR3 coding sequence is TGCGCCAGCAGTGAGTCGGGGGGGGTTTCACCCCTCCACTTT. Residues: CASSESGGVSPLHF.

The chain is built from TRBV5-4 and TRBJ2-3; 10 bases align to TRBD2. The trim removed 6 bases at V and 2 bases at J, leaving 15 bases unmatched. CDR1 is SGHNT and CDR2 is YYREEE in the germline V gene (reference sequence). This CDR3 contains 18 residues. In nucleotides, the CDR3 is TGTGCCAGCACCCCTGGGGAGTTAGCGGGAGGACCCACAGATACGCAGTATTTT. Protein product: CASTPGELAGGPTDTQYF.

This rearrangement joins TRBV9 to TRBJ2-1, with D tentatively TRBD2 (5 bases). CDR3 length: 14 amino acids. The germline V and J ends were trimmed by 5 bases and 8 bases, with 17 bases remaining between them. Germline values: CDR1 SGDLS, CDR2 YYNGEE. Written as DNA, the CDR3 is TGTGCCAGCAGTAGGACTGGAAGCACGTATGAGCAGTTCTTC. Translated, it gives CASSRTGSTYEQFF.

CDR3 in amino acids: CASSQGLEVGEQFF. In DNA, the CDR3 is TGTGCCAGCAGCCAAGGACTAGAGGTTGGTGAGCAGTTCTTC. The rearrangement uses TRBV3-1 (or the pseudogene TRBV3-2) and TRBJ2-1; a weak D match, TRBD2 (6 bases). V lost 1 base to trimming and J lost 9 bases, with 13 bases between them. Germline CDR1 reads LGHDT; CDR2 reads YNNKEL (reference sequence). The CDR3 extends over 14 amino acids.